These 23 T cell receptor beta chains share one sample of origin, sequenced in a study of cytomegalovirus exposure and HLA in healthy donors. The PCR employed 60 Vbeta primers together with 13 Jbeta primers. The data were produced by immunoSEQ multiplex PCR, yet TCRdb's version contains in-frame clones alone and is incomplete. The data contain about 120,000 clones, approximately 80% of them singletons. Sequencing input: PBMCs. These receptors all come from a human donor in good health.

This chain links TRBV10-3 with TRBJ1-2; 7 nucleotides align to TRBD1. Looked up from germline, CDR1 is ENHRY and CDR2 is SYGVKD. The CDR3 is 15 amino acids. The ends lost 0 bases at V and 8 bases at J; junction bases unmatched: 9. CDR3 in amino acids: CAISESGGGGKGYTF. CDR3 DNA sequence: TGTGCCATCAGTGAGTCAGGAGGGGGCGGGAAAGGCTACACCTTC.

The rearrangement links TRBV10-1 to TRBJ2-7, with 7 bases identical to TRBD1. The ends lost 2 bases at V and 2 bases at J; junction bases unmatched: 6. Germline CDR1 reads WNHNN; CDR2 reads SYGVQD (reference sequence). The CDR3 runs 15 residues. Written as DNA, the CDR3 is TGCGCCAGCAGTGAGATAAAAGGGGGCACCTACGAGCAGTACTTC. This translates into CASSEIKGGTYEQYF.

This clone is a singleton in its sample. The gene calls are TRBV11-2 and TRBJ1-1, with 7 bases identical to TRBD1. The ends lost 3 bases at V and 4 bases at J; junction bases unmatched: 2. Germline-derived CDR1 and CDR2 are SGHAT and FQNNGV. The CDR3 length is 13 residues. CDR3 nucleotides: TGTGCCAGCAGCTTCGGACAGGCCACTGAAGCTTTCTTT. It translates to CASSFGQATEAFF. The full variable domain, rest sourced from reference TRBV11-2 and TRBJ1-1, is EAGVAQSPRYKIIEKRQSVAFWCNPISGHATLYWYQQILGQGPKLLIQFQNNGVVDDSQLPKDRFSAERLKGVDSTLKIQPAKLEDSAVYLCASSFGQATEAFFGQGTRLTVV.

The chain is built from TRBV6-5 and TRBJ2-7, with D perhaps matching TRBD1 (5 bases). Trimming shortened V by 6 bases and J by 3 bases, and 15 bases separated the two germline ends. Germline assignment: CDR1 MNHEY and CDR2 SVGAGI. This CDR3 contains 14 residues. CDR3 nucleotides: TGTGCCAGCAGGATAACAGGAGCCCGCTACGAGCAGTACTTC. Translating it yields CASRITGARYEQYF.

The chain joins TRBV5-1 to TRBJ2-2; D is uncertain. Per germline, CDR1 SGHRS and CDR2 YFSETQ. The CDR3 covers 14 residues. Trimming pared 4 bases from V and 1 base from J, leaving 8 bases between. Here the CDR3 reads CASSPSMNTGELFF. As DNA, the CDR3 is TGCGCCAGCAGCCCCTCTATGAACACCGGGGAGCTGTTTTTT. Full variable domain (rest looked up from reference TRBV5-1 and TRBJ2-2): KAGVTQTPRYLIKTRGQQVTLSCSPISGHRSVSWYQQTPGQGLQFLFEYFSETQRNKGNFPGRFSGRQFSNSRSEMNVSTLELGDSALYLCASSPSMNTGELFFGEGSRLTVL.

This chain links TRBV4-2 with TRBJ1-1; no definite D call. Germline V CDR1 and CDR2: LGHNA, YNFKEQ. This CDR3 region has 15 residues. V gave up 0 bases and J gave up 1 base, with 9 bases separating them. The CDR3 reads CASSQEWQSNTEAFF. For the CDR3, the DNA is TGTGCCAGCAGCCAAGAGTGGCAGTCGAACACTGAAGCTTTCTTT.

The table lists this clone with a count of one. J is TRBJ1-3 and V is TRBV5-1, with D maybe TRBD1 (5 bases). From germline, CDR1 is SGHRS and CDR2 YFSETQ. There are 15 residues in the CDR3. The ends were cut back, 2 bases at V and 0 bases at J, with 9 bases in the middle. The CDR3 DNA is TGCGCCAGCAGCTTACCGACAGACTCTGGAAACACCATATATTTT. It yields the protein CASSLPTDSGNTIYF. Complete variable domain (other parts from reference TRBV5-1 and TRBJ1-3): KAGVTQTPRYLIKTRGQQVTLSCSPISGHRSVSWYQQTPGQGLQFLFEYFSETQRNKGNFPGRFSGRQFSNSRSEMNVSTLELGDSALYLCASSLPTDSGNTIYFGEGSWLTVV.

V usage is TRBV5-1 and J usage is TRBJ2-1; TRBD2 might be the D (6 bases). The CDR3 runs to 15 residues. CDR1 SGHRS and CDR2 YFSETQ come from the germline V gene. The V end lost 4 bases, the J end lost 4 bases, and 15 bases lay between the germline ends. The CDR3 region has the DNA TGCGCCAGCAGCCCGGGGGTGACTCCGTACAATGAGCAGTTCTTC. Its translation is CASSPGVTPYNEQFF.

V gene TRBV5-1 combines with J gene TRBJ1-1; 9 bases are a match to TRBD1. After removal of 4 bases from V and 4 bases from J, the junction contained 11 bases not matched to a gene. CDR1 and CDR2 from the germline V gene are SGHRS and YFSETQ. The CDR3 is 16 amino acids. CDR3 in amino acids: CASSLLTGGSITEAFF. The CDR3, as DNA: TGCGCCAGCAGCCTCCTGACAGGGGGGTCGATCACTGAAGCTTTCTTT.

This rearrangement joins TRBV2 to TRBJ2-5, with no clear D. Germline loops: CDR1 SNHLY, CDR2 FYNNEI. The CDR3 has 12 amino acids. The ends were cut back, 5 bases at V and 3 bases at J, with 7 bases in the middle. CDR3 amino acids: CASSPGKETQYF. Here the CDR3 DNA reads TGTGCCAGCAGTCCAGGAAAAGAGACCCAGTACTTC. The complete variable domain, with remaining parts taken from reference TRBV2 and TRBJ2-5, reads EPEVTQTPSHQVTQMGQEVILRCVPISNHLYFYWYRQILGQKVEFLVSFYNNEISEKSEIFDDQFSVERPDGSNFTLKIRSTKLEDSAMYFCASSPGKETQYFGPGTRLLVL.

CDR3 in amino acids: CASSLGQLGYTF. The CDR3, as DNA: TGTGCCAGCAGCCTCGGACAGCTTGGCTACACCTTC. V is TRBV28 and J is TRBJ1-2, with D perhaps matching TRBD1 (6 bases). The V gene's germline CDR1 is MDHEN and CDR2 SYDVKM. V was trimmed by 6 bases and J by 7 bases, leaving 12 bases between them. This CDR3 is 12 amino acids long.

This chain joins TRBV19 and TRBJ2-5, with 8 bases lining up with TRBD2. The J call is in doubt because the DNA end fits TRBJ2-7 better. The V gene's germline CDR1 is LNHDA and CDR2 SQIVND (reference sequence). This CDR3 has 15 residues. CDR3 residues: CASSPSGGWFYEQYF. The CDR3 nucleotides read TGTGCCAGTAGCCCCTCGGGGGGGTGGTTCTACGAGCAGTACTTC.

V is TRBV28 and J is TRBJ2-7; 8 nucleotides line up with TRBD2. The CDR3 is 14 amino acids. In germline, CDR1 is MDHEN, CDR2 SYDVKM. With V trimmed by 8 bases and J by 2 bases, 8 bases remained unmatched. Here the CDR3 DNA reads TGTGCCAGCCGAGCGGGAGAACCCACCTACGAGCAGTACTTC. Translation: CASRAGEPTYEQYF.

The rearrangement uses TRBV6-6 and TRBJ2-7, with D possibly being TRBD1 (6 bases). There are 14 residues in the CDR3. Between the trimmed V and J ends, which lost 5 bases and 5 bases, there was a span of 16 bases. Germline V gene lookup returns CDR1 MNHNY and CDR2 SVGAGI (reference sequence). The DNA for the CDR3 is TGTGCCAGCAGTCCCACAGGGTCTACCCACGAGCAGTACTTC. Its translation: CASSPTGSTHEQYF.

In its sample, this clone was seen once. The chain couples TRBV10-3 to TRBJ1-1; D ambiguous. Germline loops: CDR1 ENHRY, CDR2 SYGVKD. The V and J ends lost 6 bases and 0 bases respectively, with 11 bases between them. The CDR3 runs to 14 residues. This CDR3 reads CAISSGGMNTEAFF. The CDR3 DNA sequence: TGTGCCATCAGCAGCGGAGGGATGAACACTGAAGCTTTCTTT.

This clone came up a few times. V is TRBV9 and J is TRBJ2-7; D is ambiguous. Germline assignment: CDR1 SGDLS and CDR2 YYNGEE. The germline V and J ends were trimmed by 0 bases and 3 bases, with 10 bases remaining between them. The CDR3 consists of 14 residues. CDR3 sequence (DNA): TGTGCCAGCAGCGTAGTGAGGCCGATCTACGAGCAGTACTTC. As protein: CASSVVRPIYEQYF.

The V call is TRBV5-1, the J call TRBJ1-1, with a tentative D call TRBD1 (5 bases). This CDR3 spans 16 amino acids. V lost 0 bases to trimming and J lost 1 base, with 13 bases between them. From germline, CDR1 is SGHRS and CDR2 YFSETQ. The CDR3 DNA reads as TGCGCCAGCAGCTTGGTGGGGCCGGAAAAGAACACTGAAGCTTTCTTT. This encodes CASSLVGPEKNTEAFF.

CDR3 DNA sequence: TGCGCCAGCAGTGTGAATTTAAATGCGGATAACACCGGGGAGCTGTTTTTT. This codes for CASSVNLNADNTGELFF. This chain uses TRBV10-1 with TRBJ2-2; no definite D call. Trimming removed 4 bases from V and 2 bases from J, with 17 bases in between. Looked up from germline, CDR1 is WNHNN and CDR2 is SYGVQD (reference sequence). The CDR3 covers 17 residues.

The chain couples TRBV5-5 to TRBJ2-7; maybe TRBD1 (6 bases). Trimming took off 2 bases at V and 0 bases at J, with 12 bases between the two ends. CDR3 size: 15 residues. CDR1 and CDR2 (germline): SGHKS, YYEKEE (reference sequence). CDR3 bases: TGTGCCAGCAGCTTCGGGACACAGAGCTCCTACGAGCAGTACTTC. This sequence encodes CASSFGTQSSYEQYF.

This clone has just one count. The rearrangement joins TRBV10-2 to TRBJ1-5; D not resolved. This CDR3 is 13 amino acids long. CDR1 and CDR2 from the germline V gene are WSHSY and SAAADI. Trimming shortened V by 3 bases and J by 12 bases, and 15 bases separated the two germline ends. The CDR3 loop is CASSDGVRLSQHF. The CDR3 region has the DNA TGCGCCAGCAGTGACGGGGTAAGGCTCAGCCAGCATTTT.

This chain connects TRBV5-1 to TRBJ1-2; 7 bases are shared with TRBD1. The germline V gene has CDR1 SGHRS and CDR2 YFSETQ. V dropped 0 bases and J dropped 8; count of bases not matched to a gene: 4. The length of the CDR3 is 13 residues. The CDR3 nucleotides are TGCGCCAGCAGCTTGGAAGGGGGCAAAGGCTACACCTTC. This translates into CASSLEGGKGYTF.

The rearrangement links TRBV5-1 to TRBJ1-4; 7 bases agree with TRBD1. The CDR3 runs 15 residues. The trim removed 4 bases at V and 7 bases at J, leaving 10 bases unmatched. The germline CDR1 and CDR2 sequences are SGHRS and YFSETQ. For the CDR3, the DNA is TGCGCCAGCAGCCAAAGACAGGGTGGGGGTGAAAAACTGTTTTTT. This translates into CASSQRQGGGEKLFF. Drawing the rest from reference TRBV5-1 and TRBJ1-4, the complete variable domain is KAGVTQTPRYLIKTRGQQVTLSCSPISGHRSVSWYQQTPGQGLQFLFEYFSETQRNKGNFPGRFSGRQFSNSRSEMNVSTLELGDSALYLCASSQRQGGGEKLFFGSGTQLSVL.

The chain is built from TRBV28 and TRBJ1-5, with a weak D call TRBD1 (5 bases). This CDR3 is 13 amino acids long. Trimming removed 6 bases at V and 4 bases at J, with 10 bases between. The germline CDR1 and CDR2 sequences are MDHEN and SYDVKM. CDR3 in amino acids: CASSAGGNQPQHF. The CDR3 bases are TGTGCCAGCAGCGCCGGGGGGAATCAGCCCCAGCATTTT.